This T cell receptor (beta chain) was sequenced for a study of shared clonotypes between healthy human individuals. Germline V gene lookup returns CDR1 SGHTA and CDR2 FQGNSA. This CDR3 has 16 residues. The V end lost 4 bases, the J end lost 0 bases, and 13 bases lay between the germline ends. This clone was counted only a few times. Among the unsorted PBMC samples, replicate PCRs used about 300 ng DNA, 25,000 to 30,000 T cell genomes. Ten immunoSEQ deep assay plates were used to sequence the DNA of unsorted PBMCs. Under the authors' procedure: ImmunoSEQ output lacked quality scores and full-length reads, limiting matched filtering. The assay was immunoSEQ multiplex PCR, and TCRdb's table has in-frame clones only and misses some. D and trimming come from the DNA, and the V and J calls and clone size come from that table. The sample has about 560,000 clones, around 77% seen once.

Specimen: PBMCs. This sequence was found in a woman in her thirties or forties in good health. Some clones in this sample may be carry-over from other donors' samples. The J gene is TRBJ1-3, the V gene TRBV7-2; TRBD1 might be the D (6 bases). The CDR3 reads CASSSQGTGSGNTIYF. In DNA, the CDR3 is TGTGCCAGCAGCTCCCAGGGGACGGGCTCTGGAAACACCATATATTTT.